This TCR beta chain stems from a study of human T cells and chemical hapten exposure. One entry per CDR3 protein results from TCRdb running MiXCR on the RACE reads. The table lists just over 350,000 distinct CDR3 sequences, 6% to 7% of them singletons. Time point of the sample: patch test 2, 6 weeks after DPC sensitization. Treatment specified: therapeutic diphenylcyclopropenone sensitization with weekly scalp DPC. The ends were cut back, 1 base at V and 0 bases at J, with 14 bases in the middle. This CDR3 has 17 amino acids. Germline CDR1 MNHEY, CDR2 SVGAGI. The V and J genes are TRBV6-5 and TRBJ2-3; tentative D call: TRBD2 (6 bases). Here the sequenced sample was whole blood, taken in connection with sensitization to the hapten diphenylcyclopropenone (DPC). This sequence was found in a woman aged 18 to 35 with alopecia areata. Some clones in this sample may be carry-over from other donors' samples. This chain's CDR3 is CASSYWSSVTSTDTQYF. DNA for the CDR3: TGTGCCAGCAGTTACTGGTCTAGCGTTACTAGCACAGATACGCAGTATTTT.